Reported below is one T cell receptor beta chain. V lost 4 bases to trimming and J lost 1 base, with 4 bases between them. This CDR3 has 12 residues. Per germline, CDR1 SGHKS and CDR2 YYEKEE (reference sequence). This record belongs to a study of blood T cell repertoires in COVID-19. Study as a whole: Acute and convalescent COVID-19 specimens originated in the United States, Italy and Spain. In each case, the material was cDNA or gDNA derived from T cells, B-cell-depleted T cells, or PBMCs.

In the original analysis: Reference gene primers were amplified, and this amplification served to estimate nucleated cell counts. The data were produced by immunoSEQ multiplex PCR, yet TCRdb's version contains in-frame clones alone and is incomplete. The V and J calls and clone size are taken from that table; D and trimming were inferred from the DNA. The profile covers around 120,000 clones, with approximately 82% appearing a single time and roughly 5.5% taken by the ten largest. Material for sequencing was peripheral blood. This rearrangement joins TRBV5-5 to TRBJ2-3; D ambiguous. The receptor was isolated from a man at least 80 years old with active or convalescent COVID-19. This CDR3 reads CASSPGTDTQYF. The CDR3, as DNA: TGTGCCAGCAGCCCAGGCACAGATACGCAGTATTTT.